The 19 T cell receptor beta chains listed next were all sequenced from one sample in a study of T cell responses to AZD1222 COVID-19 vaccine. TCRdb's table, derived via immunoSEQ multiplex PCR, lists solely in-frame clones and lacks some. Among around 150,000 clones listed, roughly 94% were seen once. Specimen: peripheral blood, collected on day 0 of MenACWY control vaccination. All receptors come from an adult in good health.

The chain's CDR3 is CASSLLARTDTQYF. CDR3 in DNA: TGTGCCAGCAGCTTACTAGCGCGCACAGATACGCAGTATTTT. The V gene is TRBV7-9, the J gene TRBJ2-3; tentatively, D is TRBD2 (6 bases). The V end was cut by 2 bases, the J end by 1 base, with 7 bases between. Germline assignment: CDR1 SEHNR and CDR2 FQNEAQ (reference sequence). The CDR3 runs to 14 residues.

The chain employs TRBV11-1 and TRBJ2-7; 13 nucleotides line up with TRBD2. The CDR3 totals 18 residues. V was clipped by 0 bases and J by 1 base; unmatched bases: 6. CDR1 is SGHAT, CDR2 FQDESV, per germline (reference sequence). Here the CDR3 reads CASSLARTSGRSSYEQYF. Here the CDR3 DNA reads TGTGCCAGCAGCTTAGCCCGGACTAGCGGGAGATCTTCCTACGAGCAGTACTTC.

The chain joins TRBV24-1 to TRBJ1-2; no clear D. The CDR3 is made up of 14 amino acids. Germline lookup yields CDR1 KGHDR and CDR2 SFDVKD. Trimming took off 1 base at V and 4 bases at J, with 9 bases between the two ends. The CDR3 is CATSDLQGIYGYTF. The CDR3 DNA is TGTGCCACCAGTGATTTACAAGGGATCTATGGCTACACCTTC.

This chain joins TRBV27 and TRBJ2-1, with 8 bases lining up with TRBD2. The CDR3 length is 16 residues. Trimming cost V 2 bases and J 7 bases; bases outside gene matches: 10. In germline, CDR1 is MNHEY, CDR2 SMNVEV (reference sequence). CDR3 sequence (DNA): TGTGCCAGCAGTTTAGAATCCGGGAGGGCCAGGAATGAGCAGTTCTTC. Translation gives CASSLESGRARNEQFF.

V and J are TRBV19 and TRBJ2-2; 10 nucleotides match TRBD2. This CDR3 is built from 16 residues. CDR1 is LNHDA, CDR2 SQIVND, per germline (reference sequence). The V and J ends lost 3 bases and 1 base, in that order; junction bases with no gene match: 2. DNA of the CDR3: TGTGCCAGTAGTATCCTAGCGGGGGTGAACACCGGGGAGCTGTTTTTT. Translating gives CASSILAGVNTGELFF.

This rearrangement joins TRBV12-3 or TRBV12-4 to TRBJ2-7, with no clear D. Trimming shortened V by 1 base and J by 5 bases, and 6 bases separated the two germline ends. The CDR3 has 12 amino acids. The CDR3 reads CASSLVRNEQYF. The CDR3 nucleotides read TGTGCCAGCAGTTTAGTTCGCAACGAGCAGTACTTC.

The chain recombines TRBV11-3 with TRBJ2-5; D could derive from TRBD1 or TRBD2 (5 bases each). Deletions cut 4 bases from V and 7 bases from J, with 16 bases between. The germline gives CDR1 SGHNT, CDR2 YENEEA. This CDR3 is 14 amino acids long. Here the CDR3 reads CASSSGGQRGTQYF. In DNA form, the CDR3 reads TGTGCCAGCAGCTCGGGCGGGCAGAGGGGGACCCAGTACTTC.

This chain uses TRBV19 with TRBJ1-1; 9 bases map to TRBD1. The CDR3 consists of 14 residues. Germline V gene data show CDR1 as LNHDA and CDR2 as SQIVND (reference sequence). V lost 4 bases and J lost 2; bases outside the gene matches: 2. The CDR3 nucleotides read TGTGCCAGTAGTACGACAGGGGGTAACACTGAAGCTTTCTTT. Translation: CASSTTGGNTEAFF.

This clone was seen just once. The CDR3 here is CASSSDNPQGVKEKLFF. The DNA of the CDR3 is TGTGCCAGCAGCTCCGATAACCCTCAGGGGGTCAAGGAAAAACTGTTTTTT. The rearrangement joins TRBV13 to TRBJ1-4; TRBD1 matches at 7 bases. CDR3 size: 17 residues. J was trimmed by 8 bases and V by 4 bases; bases with no gene match: 16. CDR1 PRHDT and CDR2 FYEKMQ come from the germline V gene (reference sequence).

V and J are TRBV15 and TRBJ2-7, with TRBD1 identical over 9 bases. The CDR3 is 17 residues long. J lost 3 bases, V lost 3 bases, and 12 bases had no gene match. Germline CDR1 reads LNHNV; CDR2 reads YYDKDF (reference sequence). The CDR3 reads CATSSDWTGETFYEQYF. The CDR3, as DNA: TGTGCCACCAGCAGTGACTGGACAGGGGAGACCTTCTACGAGCAGTACTTC.

The genes are TRBV18 and TRBJ1-3; no firm D call. This CDR3 comprises 16 residues. Trimming cost V 1 base and J 0 bases, with 10 bases left between them. The germline V gene has CDR1 KGHSH and CDR2 LQKENI. This CDR3 reads CASSPLGKPSGNTIYF. CDR3 nucleotides: TGTGCCAGCTCACCACTAGGCAAACCCTCTGGAAACACCATATATTTT.

This clone has a single count. The genes are TRBV9 and TRBJ1-5; 7 nucleotides line up with TRBD1. Trimming removed 4 bases from V and 0 bases from J; junction bases left unmatched: 4. CDR1 and CDR2 from the germline V gene are SGDLS and YYNGEE. The CDR3 loop spans 15 amino acids. The CDR3 sequence: CASSRGGSSNQPQHF. The CDR3 DNA reads as TGTGCCAGCAGCCGAGGGGGCTCTAGCAATCAGCCCCAGCATTTT.

V and J are TRBV5-1 and TRBJ2-2; 7 positions match TRBD2. With V trimmed by 0 bases and J by 5 bases, 4 bases remained unmatched. The CDR3 length is 15 residues. In germline, CDR1 is SGHRS, CDR2 YFSETQ. CDR3 residues: CASSLGSGKTGELFF. The CDR3 DNA sequence: TGCGCCAGCAGCTTGGGAAGCGGGAAGACCGGGGAGCTGTTTTTT. The full variable domain, rest sourced from reference TRBV5-1 and TRBJ2-2, is KAGVTQTPRYLIKTRGQQVTLSCSPISGHRSVSWYQQTPGQGLQFLFEYFSETQRNKGNFPGRFSGRQFSNSRSEMNVSTLELGDSALYLCASSLGSGKTGELFFGEGSRLTVL.

This clone was recorded once. The chain joins TRBV10-3 to TRBJ2-1; D is possibly TRBD2 (6 bases). This CDR3 is built from 12 residues. CDR1 ENHRY and CDR2 SYGVKD come from the germline V gene. V lost 3 bases to trimming and J lost 14 bases, with 14 bases between them. Written as DNA, the CDR3 is TGTGCCATCAGTGATGGGGGGTCGTCAAAGTTCTTC. Translation: CAISDGGSSKFF.

The rearrangement joins TRBV11-3 to TRBJ2-3; no reliable D call. V lost 3 bases and J lost 2, with 12 bases in between. Germline loops: CDR1 SGHNT, CDR2 YENEEA. The CDR3 has 15 amino acids. As DNA, the CDR3 is TGTGCCAGCAGCTTTAGGTCGGCCTACACAGATACGCAGTATTTT. Translated: CASSFRSAYTDTQYF.

In its sample, this clone was seen once. The genes are TRBV19 and TRBJ2-2; TRBD1 matches 8 bases. Trimming cost V 3 bases and J 0 bases; bases outside gene matches: 6. Germline V lookup: CDR1 LNHDA, CDR2 SQIVND (reference sequence). The CDR3 is 17 amino acids. The CDR3 here is CASSMAGGFSNTGELFF. The CDR3 DNA reads as TGTGCCAGTAGTATGGCAGGGGGCTTTTCGAACACCGGGGAGCTGTTTTTT.

The chain links TRBV2 to TRBJ2-3; TRBD2 matches at 10 bases. The CDR3 extends over 16 amino acids. V lost 2 bases, J lost 1 base, and 3 bases stayed unmatched. Germline V lookup: CDR1 SNHLY, CDR2 FYNNEI. CDR3 sequence reads: CASSERAGGRTDTQYF. CDR3 coding DNA: TGTGCCAGCAGTGAACGAGCGGGAGGGCGCACAGATACGCAGTATTTT.

J is TRBJ2-3 and V is TRBV9, with 8 bases lining up with TRBD2. V lost 1 base and J lost 5; bases outside the gene matches: 6. The germline V gene encodes CDR1 SGDLS and CDR2 YYNGEE. The CDR3 spans 15 residues. CDR3 loop: CASSVNGREVDTQYF. DNA for the CDR3: TGTGCCAGCAGCGTAAACGGGAGGGAGGTAGATACGCAGTATTTT.

The rearrangement joins TRBV19 to TRBJ2-1; 8 positions agree with TRBD1. The CDR3 sequence is 14 residues long. Trimming at V came to 6 bases and at J to 8 bases, leaving 9 bases not matched to a gene. Germline values: CDR1 LNHDA, CDR2 SQIVND (reference sequence). The CDR3 region is CASSIHQTGDEQFF. CDR3 nucleotides: TGTGCCAGTAGCATCCATCAGACAGGGGATGAGCAGTTCTTC.